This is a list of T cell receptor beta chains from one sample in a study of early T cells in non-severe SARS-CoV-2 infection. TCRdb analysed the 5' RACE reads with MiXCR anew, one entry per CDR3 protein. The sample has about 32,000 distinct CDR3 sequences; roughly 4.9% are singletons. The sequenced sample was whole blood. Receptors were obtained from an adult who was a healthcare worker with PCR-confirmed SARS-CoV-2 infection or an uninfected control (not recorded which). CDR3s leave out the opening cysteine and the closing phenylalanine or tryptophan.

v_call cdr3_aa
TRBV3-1 ASSRGPWAEVF
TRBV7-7 ASSLNWNTGELF
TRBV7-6 ASSLGPRGSPLH
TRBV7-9 ASSALETQY
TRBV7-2 ASSLVPSGSLETQY
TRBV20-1 SARKGHQPQH
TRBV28 ASSLMGGQYEQY
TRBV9 ASSLRPSGRGAIPDTQY
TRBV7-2 ASSLGGEADTQY
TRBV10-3 ATTDTHIQY
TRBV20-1 SALLLAGGNYNEQF
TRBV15 ATSRGETGYEQY
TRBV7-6 ASSLVPGGTEAF
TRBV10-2 ASSDSQGTYNEQF
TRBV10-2 ASRSDYEQY
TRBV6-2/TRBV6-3 ASSYTASTTQY
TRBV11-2 ASSLGVAGGPGDEQF
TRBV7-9 ASRNKREAYNEQF
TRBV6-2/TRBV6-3 ASSSDRLNTEAF
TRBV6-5 ASSYPGTDTQY
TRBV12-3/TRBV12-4 ASSLMASWETQY
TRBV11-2 ASSWGQDQF
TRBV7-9 ASSLVAGAGETQY
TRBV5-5 ASSPPPADINSPLH
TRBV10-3 AISEQAEGPQF
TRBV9 ASSVGFDGNEQY
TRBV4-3 ASSQERSSGIISEQF
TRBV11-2 ASSLDLTGELF
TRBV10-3 AISESTGRQPQH
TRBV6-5 ASTRGDTQY
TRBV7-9 ASSQRTSGLDSEQF
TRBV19 ASRPGPQASPQH
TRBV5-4 ASRLGLAGGHSEQF
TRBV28 ASSRVGQPQH
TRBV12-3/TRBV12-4 ASSSQGDQPQH
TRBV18 ASSPQSGTSGAHYTQY
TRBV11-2 ASRRPGQSHNEQF
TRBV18 ASSAGTESEKLF
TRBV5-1 ASSAFGTTPGGRSTDTQY
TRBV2 ASSLDRVKNTGELF
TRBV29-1 SVAGGVTDTQY
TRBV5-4 ASSLESGPDTQY
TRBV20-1 SARDPNQLNTGELF
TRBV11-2 ASSLAYSLSDEQF
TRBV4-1 ASSQDRWGSRQF
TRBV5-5 ASNRLGGQETQY
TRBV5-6 ASRRGQQNTEAF
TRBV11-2 ASSPDRSRRNSPLH
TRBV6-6 ASRAETNGYT
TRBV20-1 SASWKGDTEAF
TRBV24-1 ATDIGEGQY
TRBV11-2 ASSFSSGELF